The T cell receptor beta chain described here comes from a study of STAT5B mutations in CD4+ large granular lymphocyte leukemia. V was clipped by 1 base and J by 0 bases, with 16 bases between them. The germline CDR1 and CDR2 sequences are MGHRA and YSYEKL. This CDR3 region has 18 residues. Buffy coats from healthy blood donors served as controls. The assay was run at survey level. The protocol was immunoSEQ multiplex PCR, while the TCRdb copy is restricted to in-frame clones and leaves out a portion. Of around 33,000 clones in the sample, 76% are singletons; the top ten hold roughly 2%. Study observations and caveats: Patient CD4-sorted repertoires looked more clonal than healthy CD4+ repertoires, even without putative leukemic clones. Compared with healthy controls (2/35), patient top clones favored TRBV06 (8/27).

Concerning this clone: What it recognizes is unknown.

This receptor was identified in a human donor in good health. Input material: CD4+ T cells from blood buffy coats. The V and J genes are TRBV4-1 and TRBJ2-4, with D perhaps TRBD1 (5 bases). This chain's CDR3 is CASSQGGRGELAKNIQYF. The CDR3 DNA reads TGCGCCAGCAGCCAAGGTGGTAGGGGCGAACTAGCCAAAAACATTCAGTACTTC.